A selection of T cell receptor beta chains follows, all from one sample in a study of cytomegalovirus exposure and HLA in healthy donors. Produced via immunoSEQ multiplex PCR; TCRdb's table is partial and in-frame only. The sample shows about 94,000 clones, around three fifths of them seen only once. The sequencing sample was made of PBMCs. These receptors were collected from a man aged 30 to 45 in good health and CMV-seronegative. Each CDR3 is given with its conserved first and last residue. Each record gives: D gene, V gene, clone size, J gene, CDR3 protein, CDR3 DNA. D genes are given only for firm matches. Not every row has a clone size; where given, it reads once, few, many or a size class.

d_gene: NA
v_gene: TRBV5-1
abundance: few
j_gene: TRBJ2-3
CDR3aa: CASSLWTYVTDTQYF
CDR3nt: TGCGCCAGCAGCTTGTGGACATATGTCACAGATACGCAGTATTTT

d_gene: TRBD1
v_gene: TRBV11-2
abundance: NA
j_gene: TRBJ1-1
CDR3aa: CASSTRQGRSTEAFF
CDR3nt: TGTGCCAGCAGCACAAGACAGGGACGTAGCACTGAAGCTTTCTTT

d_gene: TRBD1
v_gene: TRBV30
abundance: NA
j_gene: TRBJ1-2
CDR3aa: CAWSVKGARVGYTF
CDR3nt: TGTGCCTGGAGTGTTAAGGGGGCGCGGGTTGGCTACACCTTC

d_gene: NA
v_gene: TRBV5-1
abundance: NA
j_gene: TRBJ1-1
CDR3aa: CASSGGGEHFEAFF
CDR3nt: TGCGCCAGCAGCGGGGGGGGAGAACACTTTGAAGCTTTCTTT

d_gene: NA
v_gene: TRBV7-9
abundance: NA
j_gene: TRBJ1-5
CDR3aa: CASSFDSDQPQHF
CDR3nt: TGTGCCAGCAGCTTTGACAGTGATCAGCCCCAGCATTTT

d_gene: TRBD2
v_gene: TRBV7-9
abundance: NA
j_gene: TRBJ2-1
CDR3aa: CASSLYSGPYNEQFF
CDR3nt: TGTGCCAGCAGCTTATATAGCGGGCCCTACAATGAGCAGTTCTTC

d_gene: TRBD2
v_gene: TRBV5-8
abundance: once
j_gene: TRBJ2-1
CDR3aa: CASSSRASGSYNEQFF
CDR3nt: TGTGCCAGCAGCTCCCGGGCTAGCGGGTCCTACAATGAGCAGTTCTTC

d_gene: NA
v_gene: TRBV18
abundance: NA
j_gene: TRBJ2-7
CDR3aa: CASSPPLGSSYEQYF
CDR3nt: TGTGCCAGCTCACCACCCTTAGGGAGCTCCTACGAGCAGTACTTC

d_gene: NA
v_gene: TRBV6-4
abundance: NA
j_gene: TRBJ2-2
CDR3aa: CASSVSLTGELFF
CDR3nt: TGTGCCAGCAGTGTGTCCCTCACCGGGGAGCTGTTTTTT

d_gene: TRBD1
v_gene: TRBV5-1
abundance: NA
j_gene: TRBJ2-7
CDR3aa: CASSSGQGVKVQYF
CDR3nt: TGCGCCAGCAGCTCGGGACAGGGGGTCAAAGTGCAGTACTTC

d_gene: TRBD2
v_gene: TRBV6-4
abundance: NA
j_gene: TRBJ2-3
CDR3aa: CASSVLAGDTDTQYF
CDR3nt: TGTGCCAGCAGTGTTTTAGCGGGGGACACAGATACGCAGTATTTT

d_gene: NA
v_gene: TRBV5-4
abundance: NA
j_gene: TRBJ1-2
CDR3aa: CASSIQQGSGYTF
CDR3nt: TGTGCCAGCAGCATACAACAGGGCTCTGGCTACACCTTC

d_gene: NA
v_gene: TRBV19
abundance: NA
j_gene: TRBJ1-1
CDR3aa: CASTKRKDRENSEAFF
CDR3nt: TGTGCCAGTACTAAAAGGAAGGACAGAGAAAACTCTGAAGCTTTCTTT

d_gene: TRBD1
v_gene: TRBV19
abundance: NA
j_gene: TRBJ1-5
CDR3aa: CASSTPGQGSNQPQHF
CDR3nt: TGTGCCAGTAGTACCCCAGGACAGGGTAGCAATCAGCCCCAGCATTTT

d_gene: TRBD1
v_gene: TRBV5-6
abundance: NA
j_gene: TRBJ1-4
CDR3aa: CASSLPGQGDEKLFF
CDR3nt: TGTGCCAGCAGCTTGCCGGGACAGGGGGATGAAAAACTGTTTTTT

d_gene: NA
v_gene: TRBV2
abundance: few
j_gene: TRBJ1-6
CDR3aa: CASSEGDAGLADSPLHF
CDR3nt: TGTGCCAGCAGTGAAGGTGATGCAGGTTTGGCTGATTCACCCCTCCACTTT

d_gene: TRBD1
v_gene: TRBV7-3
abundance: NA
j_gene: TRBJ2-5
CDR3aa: CASSLSAGQGAETQYF
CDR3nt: TGTGCCAGCAGCTTAAGTGCGGGACAGGGGGCAGAGACCCAGTACTTC

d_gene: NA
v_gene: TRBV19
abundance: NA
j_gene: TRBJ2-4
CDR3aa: CASSFRDILAKNIQYF
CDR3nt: TGTGCCAGTAGTTTCCGGGACATCCTAGCCAAAAACATTCAGTACTTC

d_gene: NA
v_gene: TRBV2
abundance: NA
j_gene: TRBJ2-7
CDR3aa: CASSRATGYYDEQYF
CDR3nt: TGTGCCAGCAGTCGAGCGACGGGATACTACGACGAGCAGTACTTC

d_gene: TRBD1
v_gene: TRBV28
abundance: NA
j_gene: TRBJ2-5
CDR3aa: CASSLGTQGTSYF
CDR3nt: TGTGCCAGCAGTTTGGGGACACAGGGGACGTCGTACTTC

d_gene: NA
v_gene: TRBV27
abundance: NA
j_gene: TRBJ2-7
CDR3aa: CASSSIQRFLYEQYF
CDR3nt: TGTGCCAGCAGTTCCATCCAGCGGTTCCTCTACGAGCAGTACTTC

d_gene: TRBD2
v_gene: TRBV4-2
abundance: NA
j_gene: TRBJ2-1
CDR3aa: CASSQTGTSSSNEQFF
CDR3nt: TGTGCCAGCAGCCAGACCGGGACTAGCTCCTCCAATGAGCAGTTCTTC

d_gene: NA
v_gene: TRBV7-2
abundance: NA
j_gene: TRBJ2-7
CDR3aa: CASSLAGGGSYEQYF
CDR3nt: TGTGCTAGCAGCTTAGCTGGGGGCGGCAGCTACGAGCAGTACTTC

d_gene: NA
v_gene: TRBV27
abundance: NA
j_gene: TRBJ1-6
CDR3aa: CASSLCALGRGRDSPLHF
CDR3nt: TGTGCCAGCAGTTTATGCGCCCTCGGCAGGGGAAGGGATTCACCCCTCCACTTT

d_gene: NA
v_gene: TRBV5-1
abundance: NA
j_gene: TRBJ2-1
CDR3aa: CASNLVGRGHDEQFF
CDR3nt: TGCGCCAGCAACTTGGTCGGGAGAGGTCACGATGAGCAGTTCTTC

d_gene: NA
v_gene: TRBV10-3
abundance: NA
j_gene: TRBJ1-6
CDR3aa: CAIKVEGSKSPLHF
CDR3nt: TGTGCCATCAAGGTGGAGGGCTCTAAATCACCCCTCCACTTT

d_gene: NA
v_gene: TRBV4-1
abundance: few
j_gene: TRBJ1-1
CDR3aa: CASSPTTGMNTEAFF
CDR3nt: TGCGCCAGCAGCCCAACGACAGGTATGAACACTGAAGCTTTCTTT

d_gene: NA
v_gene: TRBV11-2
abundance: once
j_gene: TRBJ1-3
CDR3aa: CASSSYLSGNTIYF
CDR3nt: TGTGCCAGCAGCTCATACTTGTCTGGAAACACCATATATTTT

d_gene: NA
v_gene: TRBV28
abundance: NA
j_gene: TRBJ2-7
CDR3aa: CASRMSGGSSYEQYF
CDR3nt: TGTGCCAGCAGGATGAGCGGAGGGAGCTCCTACGAGCAGTACTTC

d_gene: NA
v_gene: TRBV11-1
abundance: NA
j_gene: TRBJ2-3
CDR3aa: CASSSLRGIVADTQYF
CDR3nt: TGTGCCAGCAGCTCTCTTAGGGGGATTGTTGCAGATACGCAGTATTTT

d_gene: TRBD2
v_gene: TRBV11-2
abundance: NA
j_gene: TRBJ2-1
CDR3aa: CASSLDGLEGNEQFF
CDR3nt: TGTGCCAGCAGCTTGGATGGACTAGAGGGGAATGAGCAGTTCTTC

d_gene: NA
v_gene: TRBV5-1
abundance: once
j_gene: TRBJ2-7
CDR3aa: CASSLVIYPDWRETVISSYEQYF
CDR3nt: TGCGCCAGCAGCTTGGTTATCTACCCGGACTGGCGGGAAACTGTGATTTCGTCCTACGAGCAGTACTTC

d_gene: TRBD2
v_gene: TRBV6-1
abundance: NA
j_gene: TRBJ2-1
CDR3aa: CASSELAGHYNEQFF
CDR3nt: TGTGCCAGCAGTGAACTAGCGGGCCACTACAATGAGCAGTTCTTC

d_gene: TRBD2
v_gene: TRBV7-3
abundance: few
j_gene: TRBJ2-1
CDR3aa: CASSGGTSGYNEQFF
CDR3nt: TGTGCCAGCAGCGGAGGGACTAGCGGTTACAATGAGCAGTTCTTC

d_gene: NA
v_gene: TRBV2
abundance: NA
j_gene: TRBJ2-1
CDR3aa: CARRRSSYNEQFF
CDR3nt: TGTGCCAGGAGACGGAGCTCCTACAATGAGCAGTTCTTC

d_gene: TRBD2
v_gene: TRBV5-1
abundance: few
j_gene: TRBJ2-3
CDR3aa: CASSPTGTSPDTQYF
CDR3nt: TGCGCCAGCAGCCCGACCGGGACTAGTCCAGATACGCAGTATTTT

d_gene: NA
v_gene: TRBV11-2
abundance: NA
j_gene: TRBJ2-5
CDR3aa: CASRPTGQETQYF
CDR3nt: TGTGCCAGCAGACCGACTGGACAAGAGACCCAGTACTTC

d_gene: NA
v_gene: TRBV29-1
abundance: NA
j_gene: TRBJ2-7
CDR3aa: CSVEAVGRTYEQYF
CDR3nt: TGCAGCGTTGAGGCGGTCGGCCGGACCTACGAGCAGTACTTC

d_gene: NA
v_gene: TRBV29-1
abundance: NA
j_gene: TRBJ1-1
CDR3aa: CSVEDRGGSTEAFF
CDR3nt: TGCAGCGTTGAAGATCGGGGGGGCAGTACTGAAGCTTTCTTT

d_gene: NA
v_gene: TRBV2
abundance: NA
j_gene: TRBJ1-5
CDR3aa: CASRRFSNQPQHF
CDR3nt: TGTGCCAGCAGACGGTTTAGCAATCAGCCCCAGCATTTT

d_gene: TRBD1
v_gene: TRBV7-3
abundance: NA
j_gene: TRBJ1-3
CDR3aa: CASSAQGAGGNTIYF
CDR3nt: TGTGCCAGCAGCGCCCAGGGGGCAGGAGGAAACACCATATATTTT

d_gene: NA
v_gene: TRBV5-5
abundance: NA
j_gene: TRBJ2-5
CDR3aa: CASSLAGFETQYF
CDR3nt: TGTGCCAGCAGCTTGGCAGGGTTTGAGACCCAGTACTTC

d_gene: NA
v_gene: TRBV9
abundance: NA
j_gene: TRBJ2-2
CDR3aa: CASSVLITGELFF
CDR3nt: TGTGCCAGCAGCGTTCTGATCACCGGGGAGCTGTTTTTT

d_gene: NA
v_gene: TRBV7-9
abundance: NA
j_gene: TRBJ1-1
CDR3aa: CASSKSNTEAFF
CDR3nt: TGTGCCAGCAGTAAATCGAACACTGAAGCTTTCTTT

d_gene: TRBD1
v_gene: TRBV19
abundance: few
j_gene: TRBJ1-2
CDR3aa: CASRTPPGQGNLYGYTF
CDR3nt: TGTGCCAGTAGAACACCCCCGGGACAGGGAAATCTCTATGGCTACACCTTC

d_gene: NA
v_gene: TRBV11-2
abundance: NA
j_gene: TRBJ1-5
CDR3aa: CASSLDLGGNQPQHF
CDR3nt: TGTGCCAGCAGCTTAGATTTAGGGGGCAATCAGCCCCAGCATTTT

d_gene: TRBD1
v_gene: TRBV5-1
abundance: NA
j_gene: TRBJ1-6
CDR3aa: CASSLWDSQSPLHF
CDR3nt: TGCGCCAGCAGCTTGTGGGACAGCCAATCCCCCCTCCACTTT

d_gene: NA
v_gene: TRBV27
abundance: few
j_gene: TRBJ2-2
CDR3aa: CASDAGGSSSGELFF
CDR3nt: TGTGCCAGCGACGCTGGGGGGTCCTCCTCCGGGGAGCTGTTTTTT

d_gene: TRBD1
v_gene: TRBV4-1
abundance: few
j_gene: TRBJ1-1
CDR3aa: CASSPRDRGTYTEAFF
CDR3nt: TGTGCCAGCAGCCCCCGGGACAGGGGCACATACACTGAAGCTTTCTTT

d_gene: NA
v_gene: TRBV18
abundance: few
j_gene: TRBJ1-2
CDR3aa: CASSPKTKPGGTYGYTF
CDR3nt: TGTGCCAGCTCACCGAAGACAAAGCCGGGGGGGACCTATGGCTACACCTTC

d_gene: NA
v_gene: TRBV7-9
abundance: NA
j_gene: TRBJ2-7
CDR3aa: CSSSLTIFHHEQYF
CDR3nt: TGTTCCAGCAGCTTGACAATCTTCCACCACGAGCAGTACTTC

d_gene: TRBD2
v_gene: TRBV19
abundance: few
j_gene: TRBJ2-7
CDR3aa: CASSMRAGGVDEQYF
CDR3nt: TGTGCCAGTAGTATGAGAGCGGGAGGCGTCGACGAGCAGTACTTC

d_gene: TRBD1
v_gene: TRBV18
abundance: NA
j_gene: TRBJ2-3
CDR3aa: CASSPGQGSTDTQYF
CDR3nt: TGTGCCAGCTCACCAGGACAGGGAAGCACAGATACGCAGTATTTT

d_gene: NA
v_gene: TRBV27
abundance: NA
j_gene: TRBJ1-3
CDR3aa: CASSSLSGNTIYF
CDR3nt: TGTGCCAGCAGTTCACTCTCTGGAAACACCATATATTTT

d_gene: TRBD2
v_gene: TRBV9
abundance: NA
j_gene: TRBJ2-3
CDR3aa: CASSPHAGGAGDTQYF
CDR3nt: TGTGCCAGCAGCCCCCACGCGGGAGGCGCTGGGGATACGCAGTATTTT